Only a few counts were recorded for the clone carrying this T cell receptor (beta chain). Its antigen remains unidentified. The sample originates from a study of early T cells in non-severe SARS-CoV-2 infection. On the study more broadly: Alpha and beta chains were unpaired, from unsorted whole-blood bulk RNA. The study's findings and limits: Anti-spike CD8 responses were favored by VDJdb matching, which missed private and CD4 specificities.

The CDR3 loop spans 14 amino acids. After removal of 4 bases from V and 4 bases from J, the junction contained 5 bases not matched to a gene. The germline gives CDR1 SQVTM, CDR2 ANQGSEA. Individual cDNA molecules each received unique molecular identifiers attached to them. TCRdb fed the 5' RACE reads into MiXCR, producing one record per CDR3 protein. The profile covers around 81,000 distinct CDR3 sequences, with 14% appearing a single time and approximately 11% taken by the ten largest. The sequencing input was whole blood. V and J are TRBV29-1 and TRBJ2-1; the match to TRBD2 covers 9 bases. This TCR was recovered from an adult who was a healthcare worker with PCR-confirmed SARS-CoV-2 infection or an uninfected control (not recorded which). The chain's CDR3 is CSVGLAGRYNEQFF. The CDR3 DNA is TGCAGCGTTGGCCTAGCGGGACGATACAATGAGCAGTTCTTC.